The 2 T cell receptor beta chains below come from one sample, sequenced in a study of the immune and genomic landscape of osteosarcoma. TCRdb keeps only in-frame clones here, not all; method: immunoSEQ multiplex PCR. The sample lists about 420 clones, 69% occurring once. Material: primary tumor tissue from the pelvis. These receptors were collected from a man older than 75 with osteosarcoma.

CDR3 DNA sequence: TGCGCCAGCAGTCAATCGGACTCCCTTTTAACTTCGGGACAGCTAAGATCCTACGAGCAGTACTTC. This codes for CASSQSDSLLTSGQLRSYEQYF. The V gene is TRBV23-1, the J gene TRBJ2-7; the match to TRBD1 covers 7 bases. TRBV23-1 is reported as an ORF; its role is uncertain. CDR3 length: 22 residues. The V segment lost 0 bases and the J segment 1 base; nucleotides outside the gene matches: 24.

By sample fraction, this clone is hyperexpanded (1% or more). The CDR3 nucleotides are TGTGCCAGCAGTGCTCAGGTAAATCAGCCCCAGCATTTT. This encodes CASSAQVNQPQHF. The rearrangement links TRBV2 to TRBJ1-5; D is uncertain. The CDR3 has 13 amino acids. Germline CDR1 reads SNHLY; CDR2 reads FYNNEI. V was cut by 4 bases and J by 4 bases, with 8 bases left in between.